This T cell receptor beta chain was sequenced for a study of cytomegalovirus exposure and HLA in healthy donors. Primers for the PCR totalled 60 Vbeta and 13 Jbeta. Repertoires were generated with immunoSEQ multiplex PCR, while TCRdb's copy carries only in-frame clones and drops some. The sample has roughly 100,000 clones; around three quarters are singletons. Germline loops: CDR1 MRHNA, CDR2 SNTAGT. The CDR3 runs 14 residues. The trim removed 7 bases at V and 3 bases at J, leaving 9 bases unmatched. Note on this clone: As yet, its antigen is unknown.

Study-level points and caveats: A few CMV-associated chains proved CMV antigen-specific in vitro. A later analysis found TCR association rates differed by HLA locus, highest for DRB1 and lowest for HLA-C. In a later analysis, at a false discovery rate of 0.05, 16,951 TCR beta sequences were associated with HLA alleles.

Sequenced: PBMCs. V usage is TRBV6-4 and J usage is TRBJ2-7; 7 bases match TRBD1. This clonotype was obtained from a man aged 50 to 60 in good health and CMV-seropositive. CDR3 region: CASTPPRDSYEQYF. CDR3 in DNA: TGTGCCAGCACCCCGCCCCGGGACAGCTACGAGCAGTACTTC.